Sequencing of this T cell receptor beta chain was carried out in a study of blood T cell repertoires in COVID-19. The V gene's germline CDR1 is LGHDT and CDR2 YNNKEL (reference sequence). The V end was cut by 0 bases, the J end by 5 bases, with 8 bases between. CDR3 length: 13 residues. Data came from immunoSEQ multiplex PCR; TCRdb stores just in-frame clones and leaves some out. The table lists approximately 500,000 clones, about 89% of them singletons. The clonotype originates from a woman in her 50s with COVID-19, enrolled during active disease. This chain joins TRBV3-1 (or the pseudogene TRBV3-2) and TRBJ2-7; TRBD1 is a possible D gene (6 bases). The specimen sequenced was peripheral blood. Here the CDR3 reads CASSQEQGNEQYF. CDR3 DNA sequence: TGTGCCAGCAGCCAAGAACAGGGAAACGAGCAGTACTTC.